This T cell receptor beta chain derives from a study of OX40 agonist ivuxolimab in advanced cancers. Study-wide results and limits: With doses of 0.1-3.0 mg/kg, partial responders showed among the lowest clonal expansion.

On this clone: Its specificity is not known.

From germline, CDR1 is MNHNY and CDR2 SVGAGI (reference sequence). This CDR3 region has 15 residues. Between the trimmed V and J ends, which lost 6 bases and 3 bases, there was a span of 15 bases. Method: immunoSEQ multiplex PCR; TCRdb's copy keeps in-frame clones and lacks some. Found here are approximately 61,000 clones, around 90% of them singletons; the top ten hold about 1.8%. This clonotype was sampled from an adult with an advanced solid tumor such as melanoma, head and neck, liver or kidney cancer. The V call is TRBV6-6, the J call TRBJ2-1; D may be TRBD2 (6 bases). This specimen was CD4+ or CD8+ T cells sorted from blood, taken in a trial of the OX40 agonist ivuxolimab. DNA of the CDR3: TGTGCCAGCAGCCTCGGGAGAATAGGCTACAATGAGCAGTTCTTC. As protein: CASSLGRIGYNEQFF.